Below, 17 T cell receptor beta chains from the same sample are listed, as sequenced in a study of blood T cell repertoires in COVID-19. Repertoires were generated with immunoSEQ multiplex PCR, while TCRdb's copy carries only in-frame clones and drops some. Here the sample spans about 140,000 clones, approximately 85% being singletons. The sequenced sample was peripheral blood. These receptors were taken from a man in his forties or fifties with acute or convalescent COVID-19.

The V and J genes are TRBV19 and TRBJ1-4, with 11 bases fitting TRBD1. The CDR3 extends over 14 amino acids. Trimming took 9 bases from V and 9 from J; bases not matched to a gene: 9. Germline CDR1 and CDR2: LNHDA and SQIVND (reference sequence). For the CDR3, the DNA is TGTGCCAGCTCACGGGGACAGGGGGGTCAAAAACTGTTTTTT. As protein: CASSRGQGGQKLFF.

This clone has more than one count but fewer than ten. V and J are TRBV2 and TRBJ1-3; the match to TRBD1 covers 7 bases. The CDR3 sequence is 14 residues long. J was trimmed by 4 bases and V by 4 bases; bases with no gene match: 4. CDR1 and CDR2 from the germline V gene are SNHLY and FYNNEI. CDR3 in amino acids: CASSGRDRGNTIYF. CDR3 sequence (DNA): TGTGCCAGCAGTGGCCGGGACAGAGGAAACACCATATATTTT.

The CDR3 DNA follows: TGTGCCAGCAGACAGGGAAATAACCAGCCCCAGCATTTT. Its translation is CASRQGNNQPQHF. The chain recombines TRBV28 with TRBJ1-5; D is possibly TRBD1 (6 bases). V lost 6 bases and J 7 bases, leaving 13 bases between the germline ends. The CDR3 runs to 13 residues. In germline, CDR1 is MDHEN, CDR2 SYDVKM. Supplemented by reference TRBV28 and TRBJ1-5, the full variable domain reads DVKVTQSSRYLVKRTGEKVFLECVQDMDHENMFWYRQDPGLGLRLIYFSYDVKMKEKGDIPEGYSVSREKKERFSLILESASTNQTSMYLCASRQGNNQPQHFGDGTRLSIL.

The genes are TRBV7-8 and TRBJ2-1; 7 bases are a match to TRBD1. Trimming took 5 bases from V and 9 from J; bases not matched to a gene: 13. CDR1 is SGHVS and CDR2 is FQNEAQ in the germline V gene. This CDR3 comprises 15 residues. The CDR3 loop is CASSRWGTEEREQFF. The CDR3 DNA sequence: TGTGCCAGCAGCCGTTGGGGGACAGAGGAGCGTGAGCAGTTCTTC.

The chain couples TRBV6-5 to TRBJ2-1, with D possibly being TRBD1 (5 bases). The CDR3 has 13 residues. Germline lookup yields CDR1 MNHEY and CDR2 SVGAGI. V was shortened by 6 bases and J by 8 bases, with 14 bases between the two germline ends. CDR3 DNA: TGTGCCAGCAGGGATACAGGCAGAGATGAGCAGTTCTTC. This sequence encodes CASRDTGRDEQFF.

The chain uses TRBV9 and TRBJ1-6; D ambiguous. Germline-derived CDR1 and CDR2 are SGDLS and YYNGEE. The V and J ends lost 3 bases and 0 bases respectively, with 13 bases between them. CDR3 length: 17 amino acids. The CDR3 coding sequence is TGTGCCAGCAGCGAGAGGGCCGCAAGCTCCTATAATTCACCCCTCCACTTT. Its translation is CASSERAASSYNSPLHF.

Only one count was recorded for this clone. The V and J genes are TRBV6-5 and TRBJ1-5; D is possibly TRBD1 (6 bases). V gave up 6 bases and J gave up 0 bases, with 9 bases separating them. The CDR3 runs to 14 residues. Germline V gene data show CDR1 as MNHEY and CDR2 as SVGAGI. CDR3 in DNA: TGTGCCAGCAGGACAGGAGGTAGCAATCAGCCCCAGCATTTT. Translation: CASRTGGSNQPQHF.

J is TRBJ2-2 and V is TRBV5-4; 11 bases line up with TRBD1. CDR3 length: 15 amino acids. Germline values: CDR1 SGHNT, CDR2 YYREEE (reference sequence). Trimming removed 6 bases from V and 7 bases from J; junction bases left unmatched: 8. As DNA, the CDR3 is TGTGCCAGCAACCATCGGACAGGGGGCGACGGGGAGCTGTTTTTT. This translates into CASNHRTGGDGELFF.

The chain has TRBV28 and TRBJ2-1, with D maybe TRBD1 (5 bases). V lost 3 bases and J 3 bases, leaving 9 bases between the germline ends. Germline V gene lookup returns CDR1 MDHEN and CDR2 SYDVKM. The CDR3 is made up of 14 amino acids. CDR3 coding DNA: TGTGCCAGCAGTTTTTCAGGGTTCTACAATGAGCAGTTCTTC. Encoded protein: CASSFSGFYNEQFF.

This chain uses TRBV5-1 with TRBJ2-1; 11 bases fit TRBD2. The CDR3 runs to 16 residues. The trim removed 2 bases at V and 8 bases at J, leaving 9 bases unmatched. Germline values: CDR1 SGHRS, CDR2 YFSETQ. The CDR3 here is CASSFIISGRVDEQFF. CDR3 coding DNA: TGCGCCAGCAGCTTCATTATTAGCGGGAGGGTGGATGAGCAGTTCTTC.

The chain employs TRBV6-5 and TRBJ2-7; D gene unclear. Per germline, CDR1 MNHEY and CDR2 SVGAGI. The CDR3 length is 14 residues. With 5 bases removed from V and 2 bases from J, the gap between germline ends came to 13 bases. The CDR3: CASSTNTITYEQYF. CDR3 sequence (DNA): TGTGCCAGCAGTACAAATACGATCACCTACGAGCAGTACTTC.

The chain is built from TRBV13 and TRBJ1-2, with 8 bases fitting TRBD1. V lost 5 bases and J lost 1; bases outside the gene matches: 6. This CDR3 is 15 amino acids long. Germline V gives CDR1 PRHDT, CDR2 FYEKMQ (reference sequence). CDR3 residues: CASSPGTGLNYGYTF. The CDR3 DNA is TGTGCCAGCAGCCCCGGGACAGGTCTTAACTATGGCTACACCTTC.

In its sample, this clone was seen a few times. This chain connects TRBV6-5 to TRBJ1-2; the match to TRBD1 covers 8 bases. This CDR3 spans 13 amino acids. The V gene's germline CDR1 is MNHEY and CDR2 SVGAGI. With V trimmed by 0 bases and J by 7 bases, 1 base remained unmatched. This CDR3 reads CASSYSGTGGYTF. CDR3 bases: TGTGCCAGCAGTTACTCGGGGACAGGTGGCTACACCTTC.

This sequence joins TRBV5-1 and TRBJ2-7; D remains unclear. Germline V gives CDR1 SGHRS, CDR2 YFSETQ. CDR3 length: 15 residues. Between the trimmed V and J ends, which lost 1 base and 5 bases, there was a span of 16 bases. CDR3 bases: TGCGCCAGCAGCTTGAAGGTCAGCAGGTCGGACGAGCAGTACTTC. This encodes CASSLKVSRSDEQYF.

The rearrangement uses TRBV9 and TRBJ1-2; the D gene is possibly TRBD1 (6 bases). Germline V gene data show CDR1 as SGDLS and CDR2 as YYNGEE. This CDR3 has 13 residues. Trimming took 0 bases from V and 4 from J, leaving 7 bases between them. The DNA for the CDR3 is TGTGCCAGCAGCGTAGGACAGGCCTATGGCTACACCTTC. The encoded protein is CASSVGQAYGYTF.

This chain uses TRBV28 with TRBJ1-5; D unresolved. There are 11 residues in the CDR3. From germline, CDR1 is MDHEN and CDR2 SYDVKM. The germline V and J ends were trimmed by 5 bases and 3 bases, with 2 bases remaining between them. The CDR3 nucleotides read TGTGCCAGCAGTCTCAATCAGCCCCAGCATTTT. As protein: CASSLNQPQHF.

The rearrangement links TRBV14 to TRBJ2-2; TRBD2 agrees at 9 bases. Germline V gives CDR1 SGHDN, CDR2 FVKESK. The ends lost 0 bases at V and 5 bases at J; junction bases unmatched: 7. CDR3 size: 17 residues. The CDR3 bases are TGTGCCAGCAGCCAAGATCGGCTAGCGGGATCGACCGGGGAGCTGTTTTTT. This gives the protein CASSQDRLAGSTGELFF.